Shown below are 19 T cell receptor beta chains from a single sample sequenced in a study of T-cell reconstitution after alpha-beta-depleted transplantation in children. Unique molecular identifiers were incorporated when the TCRbeta library was constructed. TCRdb re-called the PCR reads with MiXCR, one entry per CDR3 protein. The sample yields approximately 1,000,000 distinct CDR3 sequences, roughly 31% seen once. This specimen consisted of PBMCs, mostly from graft donor cells, obtained 360 days after TCRalphabeta/CD19-depleted stem cell transplant. These receptors all stem from a boy under three years old who had a stem cell transplant for SCID, so the T cells may come from the graft donor.

This clonotype has only a few counts. The V call is TRBV5-1, the J call TRBJ2-5, with D unresolved. CDR3 length: 14 amino acids. V was clipped by 3 bases and J by 2 bases, with 11 bases between them. Germline V gene data show CDR1 as SGHRS and CDR2 as YFSETQ. CDR3 sequence: CASSSVVGQETQYF. The CDR3 bases are TGCGCCAGCAGCTCGGTGGTCGGACAAGAGACCCAGTACTTC. Using reference TRBV5-1 and TRBJ2-5 for the parts outside the CDR3, the full variable domain is KAGVTQTPRYLIKTRGQQVTLSCSPISGHRSVSWYQQTPGQGLQFLFEYFSETQRNKGNFPGRFSGRQFSNSRSEMNVSTLELGDSALYLCASSSVVGQETQYFGPGTRLLVL.

This chain joins TRBV12-3 or TRBV12-4 and TRBJ2-5; D is possibly TRBD1 or TRBD2 (5 bases each). This CDR3 is 15 amino acids long. The V gene lost 6 bases and the J gene lost 2 bases, with 16 bases spanning the gap. CDR3 loop: CASSLGLAIQETQYF. CDR3 sequence (DNA): TGTGCCAGCAGCCTGGGGCTAGCTATACAAGAGACCCAGTACTTC.

The rearrangement uses TRBV20-1 and TRBJ2-3; D might be TRBD2 (6 bases). There are 16 residues in the CDR3. The V end lost 6 bases, the J end lost 4 bases, and 23 bases lay between the germline ends. Germline CDR1 DFQATT, CDR2 SNEGSKA (reference sequence). The chain's CDR3 is CSASSQRAYGADTQYF. CDR3 sequence (DNA): TGCAGTGCAAGTAGTCAGCGGGCTTACGGGGCAGATACGCAGTATTTT.

This clonotype has just a few counts. The chain employs TRBV6-1 and TRBJ1-1; no clear D gene. This CDR3 is built from 14 residues. The V and J ends lost 0 bases and 5 bases respectively, with 10 bases between them. Germline V gene lookup returns CDR1 MNHNS and CDR2 SASEGT. The CDR3 is CASSEASSPTEAFF. The DNA of the CDR3 is TGTGCCAGCAGTGAAGCGAGCAGCCCTACTGAAGCTTTCTTT.

This clonotype has only a few counts. The chain links TRBV11-2 to TRBJ2-1; 7 nucleotides match TRBD2. The germline V gene has CDR1 SGHAT and CDR2 FQNNGV. The CDR3 sequence is 16 residues long. V lost 3 bases, J lost 3 bases, and 8 bases stayed unmatched. DNA of the CDR3: TGTGCCAGCAGCTTTACGAGCGGGGTAGACTACAATGAGCAGTTCTTC. Its translation is CASSFTSGVDYNEQFF.

This clonotype was counted between two and nine times. The V gene is TRBV5-1, the J gene TRBJ2-1, with TRBD1 matching over 10 bases. The J segment lost 6 bases and the V segment lost 4 bases, leaving 7 bases of the junction unmatched. Germline CDR1 SGHRS, CDR2 YFSETQ. The CDR3 runs to 15 residues. Here the CDR3 reads CASSPTGGFGNEQFF. The CDR3 DNA follows: TGCGCCAGCAGCCCGACAGGGGGCTTTGGCAATGAGCAGTTCTTC.

The chain links TRBV7-9 to TRBJ1-2, with 7 nucleotides matching TRBD1. The CDR3 contains 16 residues. V dropped 0 bases and J dropped 6; count of bases not matched to a gene: 10. Germline CDR1 SEHNR, CDR2 FQNEAQ (reference sequence). This CDR3 reads CASSLAGGDIAHGYTF. The CDR3 DNA reads as TGTGCCAGCAGCTTAGCAGGGGGCGACATAGCCCATGGCTACACCTTC.

The chain uses TRBV3-1 and TRBJ2-7; 8 bases are shared with TRBD1. The CDR3 runs to 17 residues. Per the germline V gene, CDR1 is LGHDT and CDR2 is YNNKEL (reference sequence). V lost 0 bases, J lost 4 bases, and 11 bases stayed unmatched. The CDR3 DNA reads TGTGCCAGCAGCCAAGATTTCACAGGGGGAAATCGGTACGAGCAGTACTTC. Protein: CASSQDFTGGNRYEQYF.

This rearrangement joins TRBV20-1 to TRBJ2-5, with D unclear. The V gene's germline CDR1 is DFQATT and CDR2 SNEGSKA (reference sequence). V dropped 4 bases and J dropped 5 bases, with 14 bases sitting between them. The CDR3 totals 13 residues. CDR3 DNA sequence: TGCAGTGCTACCCAGGAATTTGCGGAGACCCAGTACTTC. This translates into CSATQEFAETQYF.

This chain uses TRBV20-1 with TRBJ2-3; tentative D call: TRBD2 (6 bases). Germline CDR1 reads DFQATT; CDR2 reads SNEGSKA (reference sequence). The CDR3 is made up of 10 amino acids. The V and J ends lost 6 bases and 14 bases respectively, with 15 bases between them. In DNA form, the CDR3 reads TGCAGTGCCCCCGGGGGTAAGGCGTATTTT. Protein sequence: CSAPGGKAYF.

This rearrangement joins TRBV12-3 or TRBV12-4 to TRBJ2-5; D may be TRBD2 (7 bases). V gave up 6 bases and J gave up 4 bases, with 24 bases separating them. The CDR3 totals 17 residues. The CDR3 loop reads CASSSRGALSRLETQYF. CDR3 coding DNA: TGTGCCAGCAGCTCCCGGGGGGCCCTATCCCGACTAGAGACCCAGTACTTC.

The chain employs TRBV5-6 and TRBJ2-5; TRBD2 is a possible D gene (5 bases). The V gene lost 0 bases and the J gene lost 2 bases, with 11 bases spanning the gap. This CDR3 is built from 15 residues. In germline, CDR1 is SGHDT, CDR2 YYEEEE. The CDR3 coding sequence is TGTGCCAGCAGCTTGGCCGGGGTGGGGCAAGAGACCCAGTACTTC. This gives the protein CASSLAGVGQETQYF.

This sequence joins TRBV20-1 and TRBJ2-3; D remains unclear. V was trimmed by 1 base and J by 1 base, leaving 12 bases between them. CDR3 size: 15 residues. Germline V gene lookup returns CDR1 DFQATT and CDR2 SNEGSKA (reference sequence). The CDR3 nucleotides are TGCAGTGCTAGAGGAAGCCCTAAACGCACAGATACGCAGTATTTT. It codes for CSARGSPKRTDTQYF.

The chain joins TRBV5-1 to TRBJ1-4; the D gene is possibly TRBD1 (5 bases). V lost 2 bases, J lost 10 bases, and 24 bases lay in between. Germline loops: CDR1 SGHRS, CDR2 YFSETQ. The CDR3 length is 17 residues. This CDR3 reads CASSLSIGIGERGKLFF. In DNA form, the CDR3 reads TGCGCCAGCAGCTTAAGCATCGGAATCGGGGAAAGGGGAAAACTGTTTTTT. The full variable domain, rest sourced from reference TRBV5-1 and TRBJ1-4, is KAGVTQTPRYLIKTRGQQVTLSCSPISGHRSVSWYQQTPGQGLQFLFEYFSETQRNKGNFPGRFSGRQFSNSRSEMNVSTLELGDSALYLCASSLSIGIGERGKLFFGSGTQLSVL.

V is TRBV20-1 and J is TRBJ1-1; the D gene is possibly TRBD1 (5 bases). This CDR3 has 15 amino acids. CDR1 is DFQATT, CDR2 SNEGSKA, per germline (reference sequence). V lost 0 bases and J 3 bases, leaving 14 bases between the germline ends. The CDR3 reads CSAREGVGEDTEAFF. CDR3 coding DNA: TGCAGTGCTAGAGAAGGGGTCGGGGAGGACACTGAAGCTTTCTTT.

V gene TRBV7-4 combines with J gene TRBJ2-5; D gene uncertain. V lost 2 bases, J lost 1 base, and 8 bases lay in between. The CDR3 runs 14 residues. Per germline, CDR1 SGHVT and CDR2 SQSDAQ. CDR3 residues: CASSLWSPQETQYF. DNA for the CDR3: TGTGCCAGCAGCTTATGGAGCCCCCAAGAGACCCAGTACTTC.

This clonotype was recorded a few times. The chain carries TRBV3-1 and TRBJ2-7, with 7 bases matching TRBD1. With 1 base clipped from V and 2 bases from J, the junction kept 5 bases outside the gene matches. The CDR3 has 15 residues. Germline lookup yields CDR1 LGHDT and CDR2 YNNKEL (reference sequence). In nucleotides, the CDR3 is TGTGCCAGCAGCCAAGGGGTGACAGGGCCCTACGAGCAGTACTTC. This translates into CASSQGVTGPYEQYF.

This clonotype was counted ten times or more. The chain uses TRBV3-1 and TRBJ1-6; maybe TRBD1 (5 bases). CDR1 is LGHDT, CDR2 YNNKEL, per germline (reference sequence). The CDR3 sequence is 15 residues long. Trimming took 0 bases from V and 5 from J, leaving 8 bases between them. CDR3 residues: CASSQDTRDNSPLHF. In DNA form, the CDR3 reads TGTGCCAGCAGCCAAGATACCAGGGATAATTCACCCCTCCACTTT.

This chain uses TRBV20-1 with TRBJ2-2, with a tentative D call TRBD2 (6 bases). This CDR3 has 15 amino acids. V lost 3 bases and J 4 bases, leaving 15 bases between the germline ends. From germline, CDR1 is DFQATT and CDR2 SNEGSKA (reference sequence). CDR3 nucleotide sequence: TGCAGTGCTAGCCCAGGACTAACGGCCACCGGGGAGCTGTTTTTT. Translation gives CSASPGLTATGELFF.